The rows below give T cell receptor beta chains drawn from one sample of a study of blood T cells in healthy people across ages. TCRdb itself ran the 5' RACE reads through MiXCR, one entry per CDR3 protein. The table shows roughly 1,500,000 distinct CDR3 sequences, with around 36% occurring only once. Input material: blood. Every receptor here comes from a woman younger than 45 in good health. The conserved cysteine and the conserved F or W are not part of the CDR3 here.

V gene	J gene	CDR3 protein
TRBV6-1	-	ASSPRGLAGGNYNEQY
TRBV28	TRBJ1-2	ASRRAIVRGRDYGYT
TRBV6-6	TRBJ2-1	ASREGTGGVNEQF
TRBV12-3/TRBV12-4	TRBJ2-5	ASRSGTEETQY
TRBV6-1	TRBJ2-1	ASRRTLGEQF
TRBV5-1	TRBJ2-7	ASSLIQAAGYEQY
TRBV9	TRBJ2-3	ASSESGDTQY
TRBV5-1	TRBJ2-3	ASSGAGDTQY
TRBV2	TRBJ2-1	AAGGFSSYNEQF
TRBV9	TRBJ2-5	ASSAYGASRETQY
TRBV29-1	TRBJ1-1	SLKMNTEAF